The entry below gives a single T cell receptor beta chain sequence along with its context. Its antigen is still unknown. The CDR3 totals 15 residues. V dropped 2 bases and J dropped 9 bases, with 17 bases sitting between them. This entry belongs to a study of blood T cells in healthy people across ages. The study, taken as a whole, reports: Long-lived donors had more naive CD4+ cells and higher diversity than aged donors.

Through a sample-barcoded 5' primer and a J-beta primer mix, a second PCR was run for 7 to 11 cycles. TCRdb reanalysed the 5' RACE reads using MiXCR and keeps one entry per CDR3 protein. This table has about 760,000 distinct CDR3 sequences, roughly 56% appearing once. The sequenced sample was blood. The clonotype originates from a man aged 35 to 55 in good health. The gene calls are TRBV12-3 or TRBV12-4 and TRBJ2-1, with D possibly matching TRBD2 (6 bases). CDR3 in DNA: TGTGCCAGCAGTTTATCGGACTACGGGGGTGGTGAGCAGTTCTTC. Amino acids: CASSLSDYGGGEQFF.